The following is a T cell receptor (beta chain) sequence with its context. The antigen remains undetermined. This sample stems from a study of regulatory T cells. Overall study results and limits: Skewed V and J usage and few unique V-J pairs marked patient repertoires, most in Tregs. In CD3G-deficient patients, conventional CD4+ T cells were enriched for hydrophobic CDR3 residues at positions 6 and 7.

The primer mix had 52 TRBV and 13 TRBJ primers. Measured with immunoSEQ multiplex PCR; TCRdb has only the in-frame clones, and not every one. Here the sample spans 20,000 to 25,000 clones, 70% to 90% being singletons. A couple of CD3G-deficient patients had more severe autoimmunity; all had some. Patients, 2 to 39 years old, had expanded memory T-cell proportions. CD4+ T cells were divided by sorting: CD25-high CD127-low Tregs, CD25-low CD127-high conventional cells. Germline assignment: CDR1 SGHRS and CDR2 YFSETQ. The V gene end was trimmed by 0 bases and the J gene end by 9 bases; junction bases not matched to a gene: 8. The CDR3 consists of 16 residues.

The sequence was obtained from a child younger than 18 with CD3G deficiency. Sequencing used conventional CD4+ T cells sorted from blood. The chain couples TRBV5-1 to TRBJ2-3; 12 bases match TRBD2. Written as DNA, the CDR3 is TGCGCCAGCAGCTTGGTCCTAGCGGGAGGGCCACCCACGCAGTATTTT. Encoded protein: CASSLVLAGGPPTQYF.